One and the same sample provided the 12 T cell receptor beta chains below, sequenced in a study of blood T cell repertoires in COVID-19. Profiled with immunoSEQ multiplex PCR; TCRdb holds only in-frame clones, not every one. The sample shows roughly 75,000 clones, more than 75% of them seen only once. Sequences were obtained from peripheral blood. These receptors were taken from a woman aged 70-85 years with acute or convalescent COVID-19.

J is TRBJ2-3 and V is TRBV14, with D tentatively TRBD2 (6 bases). Germline CDR1 and CDR2: SGHDN and FVKESK. Trimming cost V 1 base and J 5 bases, with 10 bases left between them. The CDR3 is made up of 14 amino acids. Here the CDR3 reads CASSQALRGDTQYF. DNA of the CDR3: TGTGCCAGCAGCCAAGCTCTGCGGGGAGATACGCAGTATTTT.

The chain combines TRBV7-2 with TRBJ1-2, with a possible D match to TRBD1 (6 bases). The germline V gene has CDR1 SGHTA and CDR2 FQGNSA. Trimming removed 5 bases at V and 4 bases at J, with 14 bases between. This CDR3 spans 14 amino acids. In DNA, the CDR3 is TGTGCCAGCAGCCCCGACAGGTACTCCTATGGCTACACCTTC. Translating it yields CASSPDRYSYGYTF.

The chain recombines TRBV6-5 with TRBJ2-2; TRBD1 matches at 8 bases. Unmatched junction bases numbered 4, after V lost 2 bases and J lost 2 bases. CDR3 size: 16 residues. Germline CDR1 is MNHEY and CDR2 is SVGAGI. CDR3 sequence reads: CASSYGQGGNTGELFF. In DNA form, the CDR3 reads TGTGCCAGCAGTTACGGACAGGGAGGAAACACCGGGGAGCTGTTTTTT.

Judged by abundance, this clone is medium-sized (0.01 to 0.1%). The chain links TRBV2 to TRBJ1-4; D remains unclear. Germline V gives CDR1 SNHLY, CDR2 FYNNEI. The CDR3 has 14 residues. Between the trimmed V and J ends, which lost 4 bases and 0 bases, there was a span of 6 bases. This chain's CDR3 is CASSAGSTNEKLFF. The CDR3 region has the DNA TGTGCCAGCAGTGCGGGGTCAACTAATGAAAAACTGTTTTTT.

The chain uses TRBV19 and TRBJ1-5; no firm D call. Trimming removed 6 bases from V and 3 bases from J, with 15 bases in between. CDR1 and CDR2 from the germline V gene are LNHDA and SQIVND (reference sequence). This CDR3 contains 15 residues. The CDR3 spells CASRRGTDYNQPQHF. The CDR3 DNA is TGTGCCAGTAGGCGCGGCACAGACTACAATCAGCCCCAGCATTTT.

This chain links TRBV5-4 with TRBJ2-7, with TRBD2 as a possible D gene (6 bases). With 1 base removed from V and 1 base from J, the gap between germline ends came to 12 bases. This CDR3 region has 15 residues. Germline V gene sequence: CDR1 SGHNT, CDR2 YYREEE (reference sequence). The CDR3 is CASSLSPGESYEQYF. In DNA, the CDR3 is TGTGCCAGCAGCTTGTCACCGGGAGAGTCCTACGAGCAGTACTTC. The full variable domain, its missing parts supplied by reference TRBV5-4 and TRBJ2-7, is ETGVTQSPTHLIKTRGQQVTLRCSSQSGHNTVSWYQQALGQGPQFIFQYYREEENGRGNFPPRFSGLQFPNYSSELNVNALELDDSALYLCASSLSPGESYEQYFGPGTRLTVT.

This clone has just one count. This chain joins TRBV5-8 and TRBJ2-3, with 10 positions matching TRBD2. The CDR3 is made up of 15 amino acids. Trimming at V came to 5 bases and at J to 0 bases, leaving 3 bases not matched to a gene. Germline-derived CDR1 and CDR2 are SGHTS and YDEGEE. CDR3 residues: CASSSGGTSTDTQYF. For the CDR3, the DNA is TGTGCCAGCAGTAGCGGGGGGACTAGCACAGATACGCAGTATTTT.

The chain is built from TRBV19 and TRBJ2-7, with 13 nucleotides matching TRBD2. The CDR3 is made up of 16 amino acids. Unmatched junction bases numbered 6, after V lost 3 bases and J lost 4 bases. Germline assignment: CDR1 LNHDA and CDR2 SQIVND (reference sequence). DNA for the CDR3: TGTGCCAGTAGTATCGGGACTAGCGGGGTCGCTTACGAGCAGTACTTC. Its translation: CASSIGTSGVAYEQYF.

The chain links TRBV7-2 to TRBJ1-6, with D perhaps matching TRBD1 (6 bases). Trimming shortened V by 6 bases and J by 9 bases, and 15 bases separated the two germline ends. CDR1 is SGHTA, CDR2 FQGNSA, per germline. The CDR3 is made up of 14 amino acids. CDR3 nucleotide sequence: TGTGCCAGCAGGGCCAGCGGGGGCTTTTCACCCCTCCACTTT. This translates into CASRASGGFSPLHF. Full variable domain (missing parts from reference TRBV7-2 and TRBJ1-6): GAGVSQSPSNKVTEKGKDVELRCDPISGHTALYWYRQSLGQGLEFLIYFQGNSAPDKSGLPSDRFSAERTGGSVSTLTIQRTQQEDSAVYLCASRASGGFSPLHFGNGTRLTVT.

The chain joins TRBV5-1 to TRBJ2-3, with 8 nucleotides matching TRBD2. The germline V gene has CDR1 SGHRS and CDR2 YFSETQ. The J segment lost 4 bases and the V segment lost 1 base, leaving 5 bases of the junction unmatched. The CDR3 runs 15 residues. The CDR3 sequence: CASSLPLGGADTQYF. As DNA, the CDR3 is TGCGCCAGCAGCTTGCCTCTCGGGGGGGCAGATACGCAGTATTTT.

The V call is TRBV7-8, the J call TRBJ1-4; TRBD1 might be the D (5 bases). The V and J ends lost 0 bases and 7 bases respectively, with 9 bases between them. The germline V gene has CDR1 SGHVS and CDR2 FQNEAQ. There are 14 residues in the CDR3. CDR3 sequence: CASSLAGEAEKLFF. As DNA, the CDR3 is TGTGCCAGCAGCTTAGCGGGGGAGGCTGAAAAACTGTTTTTT. The whole variable domain, filled in from reference TRBV7-8 and TRBJ1-4, reads GAGVSQSPRYKVAKRGQDVALRCDPISGHVSLFWYQQALGQGPEFLTYFQNEAQLDKSGLPSDRFFAERPEGSVSTLKIQRTQQEDSAVYLCASSLAGEAEKLFFGSGTQLSVL.

The V and J genes are TRBV30 and TRBJ1-1; possible D gene TRBD1, 5 bases. The V and J ends lost 2 bases and 6 bases respectively, with 13 bases between them. The CDR3 is 13 amino acids. CDR1 is GTSNPN, CDR2 SVGIG, per germline (reference sequence). CDR3 in amino acids: CAWSLGPRPEAFF. CDR3 DNA: TGTGCCTGGAGTTTGGGGCCGCGTCCTGAAGCTTTCTTT.